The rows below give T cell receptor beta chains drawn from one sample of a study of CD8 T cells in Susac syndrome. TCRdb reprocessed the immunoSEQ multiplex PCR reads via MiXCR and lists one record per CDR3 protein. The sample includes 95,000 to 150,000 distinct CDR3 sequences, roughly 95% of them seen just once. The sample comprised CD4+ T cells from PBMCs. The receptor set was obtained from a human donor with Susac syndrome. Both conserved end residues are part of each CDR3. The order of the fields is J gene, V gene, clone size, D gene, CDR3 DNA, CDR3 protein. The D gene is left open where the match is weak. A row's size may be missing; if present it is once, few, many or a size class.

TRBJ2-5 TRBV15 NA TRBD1 TGTGCCACCAGCAGGGACAGGGGACGGGAGACCCAGTACTTC CATSRDRGRETQYF
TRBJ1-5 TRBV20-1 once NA TGCAGTGCTAGAGAGGCCAGATTTCCGGCTAATAGCAATCAGCCCCAGCATTTT CSAREARFPANSNQPQHF
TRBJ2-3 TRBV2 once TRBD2 TGTGCCAGCAGCGCTAGCGGGAGGGACTCAGATACGCAGTATTTT CASSASGRDSDTQYF
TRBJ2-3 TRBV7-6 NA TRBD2 TGTGCCAGCAAACTAGCGGGAACGACAGATACGCAGTATTTT CASKLAGTTDTQYF
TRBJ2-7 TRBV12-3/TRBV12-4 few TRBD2 TGTGCCAGCAGTGCTAGCGGGAGGGCCTACGAGCAGTACTTC CASSASGRAYEQYF
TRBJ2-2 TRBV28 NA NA TGTGCCAGCACCCTCATGGGGCAGGAGAACACCGGGGAGCTGTTTTTT CASTLMGQENTGELFF
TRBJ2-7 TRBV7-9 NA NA TGTGCCAGCAGCTTATCCACCTACGAGCAGTACTTC CASSLSTYEQYF
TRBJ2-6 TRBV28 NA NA TGTGCCAGCAGTTTAGGAGCCAACGTCCTGACTTTC CASSLGANVLTF
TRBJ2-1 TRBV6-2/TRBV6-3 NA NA TGTGCCAGCAGTCTGGCTAGCGCCTCCTACAATGAGCAGTTCTTC CASSLASASYNEQFF
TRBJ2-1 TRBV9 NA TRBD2 TGTGCCAGCAGCGTAGGAGTGAGTGGGACTACGTCAACTGAGCAGTTCTTC CASSVGVSGTTSTEQFF
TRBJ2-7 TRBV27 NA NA TGTGCCAGCAAAATAGTGAGCGGTCCCTCCTCGAGCTCCTACGAGCAGTACTTC CASKIVSGPSSSSYEQYF
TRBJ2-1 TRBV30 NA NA TGTGCCTGGAGTGTAATCGGGGCCAATGAGCAGTTCTTC CAWSVIGANEQFF
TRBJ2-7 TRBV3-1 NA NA TGTGCCAGCAGTCTGACTGGCTGGGAGCAGTACTTC CASSLTGWEQYF
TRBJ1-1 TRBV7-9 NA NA TGTGCCAGCAGCCTCAGGGAGGGAGAGAACACTGAAGCTTTCTTT CASSLREGENTEAFF
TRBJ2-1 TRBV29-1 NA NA TGCAGCGCCGTCCCCTACAATGAGCAGTTCTTC CSAVPYNEQFF
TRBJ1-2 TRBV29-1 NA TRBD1 TGCAGCGGGGGCGGACAGGCTAACTATGGCTACACCTTC CSGGGQANYGYTF
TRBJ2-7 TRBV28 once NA TGTGCCAGCATCCTAGGGGCTAGCTCCTACGAGCAGTACTTC CASILGASSYEQYF
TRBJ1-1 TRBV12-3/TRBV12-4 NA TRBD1 TGTGCCAGCAGTTTAGGCAGGGGGCGGACTGAAGCTTTCTTT CASSLGRGRTEAFF
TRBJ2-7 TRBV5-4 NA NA TGTGCCAGCAGCTTGACGGACAGTGAGCAGTACTTC CASSLTDSEQYF
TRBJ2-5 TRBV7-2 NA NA TGTGCCAGCAGCTTAGGCGTTGCGGAAGAGACCCAGTACTTC CASSLGVAEETQYF
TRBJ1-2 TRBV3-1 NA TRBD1 TGTGCCAGCAGCCAAACCCGGACAGGGTGGAACTATGGCTACACCTTC CASSQTRTGWNYGYTF
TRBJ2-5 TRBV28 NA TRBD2 TGTGCCAGCTGTACTAGCGGGAGGTGGGAGACCCAGTACTTC CASCTSGRWETQYF
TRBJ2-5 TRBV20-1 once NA TGCAGTGTTATTTCAGGCACGGAGACCCAGTACTTC CSVISGTETQYF
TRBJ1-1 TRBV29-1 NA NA TGCAGCGTTGAGGGCAGGGCGATGTCGAACACTGAAGCTTTCTTT CSVEGRAMSNTEAFF
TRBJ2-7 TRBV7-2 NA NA TGTGCCAGCAGCTTGGTCGGGGTCTACGAGCAGTACTTC CASSLVGVYEQYF
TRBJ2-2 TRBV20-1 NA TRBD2 TGCAGTGCTAGTGGGCCGAGCGGGAGGCCCGCCGGGGAGCTGTTTTTT CSASGPSGRPAGELFF
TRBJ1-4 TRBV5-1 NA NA TGCGCCAGCAGCCCGAGAGGGGGGACTAATGAAAAACTGTTTTTT CASSPRGGTNEKLFF
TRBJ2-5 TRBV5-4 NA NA TGTGCCAGCAGCGGACGGTTCGTGGAGACCCAGTACTTC CASSGRFVETQYF
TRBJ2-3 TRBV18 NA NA TGTGCCAGCTCACCACCTGGCAGGGTCGGGGGCACAGATACGCAGTATTTT CASSPPGRVGGTDTQYF
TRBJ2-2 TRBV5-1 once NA TGCGCCAGCAGCTCGGAGGGGTCAACCGGGGAGCTGTTTTTT CASSSEGSTGELFF
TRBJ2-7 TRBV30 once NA TGTGCCTGCGGTTCGCAGCGCTCCTACGAGCAGTACTTC CACGSQRSYEQYF
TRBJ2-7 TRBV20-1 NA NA TGCAGTGCTAGAGTGCCAGGAGGAGGGTATGCCTACGAGCAGTACTTC CSARVPGGGYAYEQYF
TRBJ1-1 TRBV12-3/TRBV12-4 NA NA TGTGCCACCAGCAGCTGGGCCACTGAAGCTTTCTTT CATSSWATEAFF
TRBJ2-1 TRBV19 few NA TGTGCCAGTAGTGAACAGGGAACCTACAATGAGCAGTTCTTC CASSEQGTYNEQFF
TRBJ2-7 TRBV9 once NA TGTGCCAGCAGCGTAGAGGTAGGGCCCTACGAGCAGTACTTC CASSVEVGPYEQYF
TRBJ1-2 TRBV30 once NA TGTGCCTGGACTTCGGCGGCCGATGCCTTTGGCTACACCTTC CAWTSAADAFGYTF
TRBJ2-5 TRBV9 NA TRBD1 TGTGCCAGCAGCGGGATACAGGGGGCTGGGAAGACCCAGTACTTC CASSGIQGAGKTQYF
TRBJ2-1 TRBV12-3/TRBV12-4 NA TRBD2 TGTGCCAGCACCTCTACTAGCGGGAGGTATGAGCAGTTCTTC CASTSTSGRYEQFF
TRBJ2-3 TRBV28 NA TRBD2 TGTGCCAGCAGTTTAAGCGGGGAGGGCACAGATACGCAGTATTTT CASSLSGEGTDTQYF
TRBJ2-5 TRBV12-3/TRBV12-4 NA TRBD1 TGTGCCAGCAGTCCTCGACAGGGAGTGACCCAGTACTTC CASSPRQGVTQYF
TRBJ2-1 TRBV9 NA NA TGTGCCAGCAGCGTAGATCGGAGACAGTCTTACAATGAGCAGTTCTTC CASSVDRRQSYNEQFF
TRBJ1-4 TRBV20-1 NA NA TGCAGTGCTAGTAGAGAGGATGAAAAACTGTTTTTT CSASREDEKLFF
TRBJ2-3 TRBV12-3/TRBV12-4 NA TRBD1 TGTGCCAGCACCCGGGACAGGGGAACGGATACGCAGTATTTT CASTRDRGTDTQYF
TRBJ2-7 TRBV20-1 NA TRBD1 TGCAGTGCTAGAGACCTTGGGACAGGGGGCTTGTACGAGCAGTACTTC CSARDLGTGGLYEQYF
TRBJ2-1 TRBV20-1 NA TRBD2 TGCAGTGCTAGAGATGGGGGGGTTCCCTACAATGAGCAGTTCTTC CSARDGGVPYNEQFF
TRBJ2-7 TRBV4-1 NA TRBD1 TGCGCCAGCAGCCCCCCCGGGACAGTTCTCTACGAGCAGTACTTC CASSPPGTVLYEQYF
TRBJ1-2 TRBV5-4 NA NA TGTGCCAGCAGCCTCGGACAGACCTATGGCTACACCTTC CASSLGQTYGYTF
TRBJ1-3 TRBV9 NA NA TGTGCCAGCAGCGTTGGAAACACCATATATTTT CASSVGNTIYF
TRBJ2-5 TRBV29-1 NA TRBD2 TGCAGCGTGGGATTAGCGGGGAGTAAAGAGACCCAGTACTTC CSVGLAGSKETQYF
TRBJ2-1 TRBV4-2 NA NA TGTGCCAGCAGCCAAGAAAACTTGCCGTCGAGACGGTACAATGAGCAGTTCTTC CASSQENLPSRRYNEQFF
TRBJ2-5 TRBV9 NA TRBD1 TGTGCCAGCAGCTCACAGGGGGCGCTTCGGGAGACCCAGTACTTC CASSSQGALRETQYF
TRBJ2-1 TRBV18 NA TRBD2 TGTGCCAGCTCACCGGCGGGACTAGCGGGAGGCAATGAGCAGTTCTTC CASSPAGLAGGNEQFF
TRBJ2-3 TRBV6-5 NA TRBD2 TGTGCCAGCAGTTATTCTAGCGGGAGAGGGGATACGCAGTATTTT CASSYSSGRGDTQYF
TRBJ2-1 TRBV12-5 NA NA TGTGCTAGTGGTTTGATACTCCGGGCCTCAGGGCTGAACAATGAGCAGTTCTTC CASGLILRASGLNNEQFF
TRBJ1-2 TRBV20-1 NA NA TGCAGTGCTAGTCGGGAAAGTGGAGACGGCTACACCTTC CSASRESGDGYTF
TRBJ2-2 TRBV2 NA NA TGTGCCAGCAGTACGGGGGTGAACACCGGGGAGCTGTTTTTT CASSTGVNTGELFF
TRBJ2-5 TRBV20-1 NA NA TGCAGTGGGGGAGTACAGGAGACCCAGTACTTC CSGGVQETQYF
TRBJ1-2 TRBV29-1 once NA TGCAGCGTTGCTAGTGGAAGGGGTGGCTACACCTTC CSVASGRGGYTF
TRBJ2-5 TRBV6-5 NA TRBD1 TGTGCCAGCAGCCGAGGGCCACAGGGGTCAGGGACCCAGTACTTC CASSRGPQGSGTQYF
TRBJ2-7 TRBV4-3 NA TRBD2 TGCGCCAGCAGCCTTGGGCTAGCGGGTGAGGAGCAGTACTTC CASSLGLAGEEQYF